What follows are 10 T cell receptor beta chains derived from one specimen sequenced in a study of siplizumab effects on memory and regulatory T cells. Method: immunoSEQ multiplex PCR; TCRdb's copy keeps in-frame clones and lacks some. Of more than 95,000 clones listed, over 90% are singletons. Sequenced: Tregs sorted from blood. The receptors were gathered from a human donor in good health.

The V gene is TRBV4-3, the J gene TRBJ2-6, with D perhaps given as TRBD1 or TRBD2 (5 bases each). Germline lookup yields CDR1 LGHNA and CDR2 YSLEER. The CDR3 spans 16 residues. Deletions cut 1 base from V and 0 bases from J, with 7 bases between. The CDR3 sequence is CASSQGGFSGANVLTF. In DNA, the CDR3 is TGCGCCAGCAGCCAAGGGGGGTTCTCTGGGGCCAACGTCCTGACTTTC.

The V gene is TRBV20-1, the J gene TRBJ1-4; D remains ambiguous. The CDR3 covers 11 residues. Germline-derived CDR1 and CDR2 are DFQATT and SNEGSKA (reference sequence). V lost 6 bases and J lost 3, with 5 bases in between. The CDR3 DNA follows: TGCAGTGCGGGTTCTAATGAAAAACTGTTTTTT. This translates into CSAGSNEKLFF.

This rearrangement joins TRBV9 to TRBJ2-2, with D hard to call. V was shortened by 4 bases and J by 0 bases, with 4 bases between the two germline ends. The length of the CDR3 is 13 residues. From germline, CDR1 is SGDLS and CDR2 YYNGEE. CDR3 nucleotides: TGTGCCAGCAGCCGGACGAACACCGGGGAGCTGTTTTTT. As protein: CASSRTNTGELFF.

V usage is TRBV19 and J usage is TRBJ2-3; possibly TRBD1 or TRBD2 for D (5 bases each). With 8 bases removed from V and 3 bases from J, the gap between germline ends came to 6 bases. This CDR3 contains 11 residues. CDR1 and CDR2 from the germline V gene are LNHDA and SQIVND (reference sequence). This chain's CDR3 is CASGGTDTQYF. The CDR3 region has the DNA TGTGCCAGTGGGGGAACAGATACGCAGTATTTT.

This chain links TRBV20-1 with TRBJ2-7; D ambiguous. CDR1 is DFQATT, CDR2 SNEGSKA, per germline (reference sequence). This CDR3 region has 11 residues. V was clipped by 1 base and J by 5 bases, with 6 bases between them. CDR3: CSARAPNEQYF. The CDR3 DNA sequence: TGCAGTGCTAGAGCCCCCAACGAGCAGTACTTC.

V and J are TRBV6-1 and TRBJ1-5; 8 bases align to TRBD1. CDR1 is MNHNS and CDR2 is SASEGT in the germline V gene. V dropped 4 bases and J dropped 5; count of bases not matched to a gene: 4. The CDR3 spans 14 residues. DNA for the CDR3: TGTGCCAGCAGTGGTTCAGGGGGCTATCAGCCCCAGCATTTT. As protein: CASSGSGGYQPQHF.

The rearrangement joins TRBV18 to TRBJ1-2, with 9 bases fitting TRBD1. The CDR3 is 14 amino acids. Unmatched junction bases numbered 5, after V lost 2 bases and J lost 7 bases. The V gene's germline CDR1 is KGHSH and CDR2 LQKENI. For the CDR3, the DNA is TGTGCCAGCTCACCAATAGGACAGGGGAGTGGCTACACCTTC. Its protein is CASSPIGQGSGYTF.

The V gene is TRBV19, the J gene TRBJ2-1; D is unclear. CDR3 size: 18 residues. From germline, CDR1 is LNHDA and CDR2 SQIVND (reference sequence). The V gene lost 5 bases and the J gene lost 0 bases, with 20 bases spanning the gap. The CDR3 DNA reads TGTGCCAGTAGTCCTCCGTCATCGTCGTGGCCCTCCTACAATGAGCAGTTCTTC. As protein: CASSPPSSSWPSYNEQFF.

CDR3 protein: CASSLLGDTQYF. CDR3 nucleotides: TGCGCCAGCAGCTTGTTGGGAGATACGCAGTATTTT. The chain uses TRBV5-1 and TRBJ2-3, with D unclear. The CDR3 runs to 12 residues. V lost 1 base and J lost 5, with 5 bases in between. Looked up from germline, CDR1 is SGHRS and CDR2 is YFSETQ. The whole variable domain, filled in from reference TRBV5-1 and TRBJ2-3, reads KAGVTQTPRYLIKTRGQQVTLSCSPISGHRSVSWYQQTPGQGLQFLFEYFSETQRNKGNFPGRFSGRQFSNSRSEMNVSTLELGDSALYLCASSLLGDTQYFGPGTRLTVL.

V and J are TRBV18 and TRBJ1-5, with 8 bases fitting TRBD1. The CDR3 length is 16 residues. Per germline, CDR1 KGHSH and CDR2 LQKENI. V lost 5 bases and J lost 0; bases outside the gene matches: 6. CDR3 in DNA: TGTGCCAGCTCAAATAACAGGGGGGATAGCAATCAGCCCCAGCATTTT. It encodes CASSNNRGDSNQPQHF. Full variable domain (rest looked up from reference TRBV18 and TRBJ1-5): NAGVMQNPRHLVRRRGQEARLRCSPMKGHSHVYWYRQLPEEGLKFMVYLQKENIIDESGMPKERFSAEFPKEGPSILRIQQVVRGDSAAYFCASSNNRGDSNQPQHFGDGTRLSIL.